This T cell receptor (beta chain) comes out of a study of T-cell memory formation after mild COVID-19 (dated by TCRdb to the early 2020s). As for the study more broadly: Most TCR sequence clusters were specific to one of the two donors. In a couple of donors, T-cell clones that expanded and contracted after mild COVID-19 were tracked by sequencing TCRalpha and TCRbeta repertoires over time. Two young, previously healthy adult volunteers, one female and one male, were included in the cohort.

This clonotype was observed at least ten times. Its antigen specificity is not known. One base away there is no much larger clone; base qualities are not given. The cysteine opens and the phenylalanine closes a CDR3 of 16 amino acids. The entry retains the CDR3 DNA only, 48 bases that are in frame from base 1. The germline V gene specifies SGHRS as CDR1 and YFSETQ as CDR2. V loses 4 bases of germline sequence and J loses 1 base, and the interval between the two ends is 16 bases. The sample was run on an Illumina NovaSeq 6000. cDNA libraries for TCRalpha and TCRbeta were prepared by 5'RACE using constant-segment primers, with sample barcodes and unique molecular identifiers added. Trizol reagent was used to extract RNA from every sample. Libraries were amplified in two PCR steps, with a second sample barcode and Illumina TruSeq adapters added in the second step. Libraries were sequenced on an Illumina NovaSeq with 2 x 150 bp paired-end reads. In the source study's methods: With migec v1.2.7, reads were demultiplexed and then collapsed into UMI-guided consensus sequences. Using mixcr v2.1.11, the UMI consensuses were aligned to TRA and TRB V and J templates and assembled into clonotypes. A clonotype was counted as expanded or contracted only if both edgeR and NoisET called the change significant, with noise models trained on biological replicates. For edgeR calls, a false discovery rate-adjusted p below 0.01 and a log2 fold-change threshold of 1 were applied. As an exploratory analysis of dynamics, PCA with hierarchical clustering was applied to max-normalized trajectories of the 1000 most abundant clonotypes. Each responding clone was given a CD4 or CD8 phenotype based on the CD4+ and CD8+ repertoires, which had been sequenced separately. TCRdb's own reprocessing of the public reads used fastp at Q25 and MiXCR and kept productive beta chains. Each entry merges the rows of one CDR3 protein and shows their most common DNA and genes. TCRdb, rather than the study authors, made the V and J calls. The sample table contains about 140,000 distinct CDR3 sequences; only one count was recorded for about 6.1% of them. The top ten clonotypes cover approximately 2% of the sample.

Ficoll-Paque density gradient centrifugation was the method used to isolate PBMCs. What the work shows at the level of the full study, not this receptor alone: The study covered only a couple of mild cases, and larger cohorts including severe cases with pre-infection samples were considered necessary. Whether the second-wave clones peaking on day 37 were SARS-CoV-2 specific was not confirmed. Some responding clones were detected in pre-infection memory, suggesting pre-existing cross-reactive memory T cells joined the SARS-CoV-2 response. Contracting CD4+ clones were found mainly in CM and EM memory subsets, while CD8+ clones were enriched in EMRA. Clones that contracted from day 15 to 85 showed balanced CD4/CD8 phenotypes, whereas a second wave of clones that expanded from day 15 to 37 leaned towards CD4+.

The sequence came from an adult woman who had mild COVID-19 (a few samples of this study predate the infection). The sample titles of this study are shuffled in the database, so cell type and time point are left out; the donor was told from shared clones. Here the chain combines TRBV5-1 and TRBJ2-3; possibly the D gene is TRBD2, per 6 matching bases. Sequenced sample: PBMCs or a T cell subset sorted from them (not recorded which). In nucleotide form, the sequence is TGCGCCAGCAGCCCCGGCTGGGAGGTCGGCACAGATACGCAGTATTTT. Translated, this gives CASSPGWEVGTDTQYF.